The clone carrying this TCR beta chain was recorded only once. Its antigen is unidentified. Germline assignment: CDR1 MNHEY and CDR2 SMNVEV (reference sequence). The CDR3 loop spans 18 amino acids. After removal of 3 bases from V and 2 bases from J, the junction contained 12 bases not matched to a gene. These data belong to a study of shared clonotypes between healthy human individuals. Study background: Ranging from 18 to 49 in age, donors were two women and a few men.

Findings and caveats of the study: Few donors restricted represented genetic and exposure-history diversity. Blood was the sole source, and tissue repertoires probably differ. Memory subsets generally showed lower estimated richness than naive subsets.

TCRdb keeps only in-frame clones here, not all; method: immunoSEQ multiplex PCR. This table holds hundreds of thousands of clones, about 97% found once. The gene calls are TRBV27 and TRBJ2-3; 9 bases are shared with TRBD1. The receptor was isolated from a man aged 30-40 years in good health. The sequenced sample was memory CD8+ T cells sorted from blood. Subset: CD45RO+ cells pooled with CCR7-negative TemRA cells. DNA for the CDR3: TGTGCCAGCAGTTTCTGGAGCTCCGGGACAGGGACCACAGATACGCAGTATTTT. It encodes CASSFWSSGTGTTDTQYF.